These 2 T cell receptor beta chains came from one sample sequenced in a study of human T cells and chemical hapten exposure. The time point is: pre-sensitization, week 0. Treatment noted: therapeutic diphenylcyclopropenone sensitization with weekly scalp DPC. TCRdb re-called the RACE reads with MiXCR, one entry per CDR3 protein. Of some 250,000 distinct CDR3 sequences in the sample, around 7.3% were seen once. The input for sequencing was whole blood, taken in connection with sensitization to the hapten diphenylcyclopropenone (DPC). The receptors originated from a man between 18 and 29 years old with alopecia areata. Some clones in this sample may be carry-over from other donors' samples.

Many counts were recorded for this clonotype. The chain employs TRBV4-3 and TRBJ1-1; 7 nucleotides line up with TRBD1. The CDR3 has 16 amino acids. J lost 0 bases, V lost 0 bases, and 4 bases had no gene match. The germline gives CDR1 LGHNA, CDR2 YSLEER. The CDR3 here is CASSQDLGQLNTEAFF. Written as DNA, the CDR3 is TGCGCCAGCAGCCAAGATTTGGGACAGTTGAACACTGAAGCTTTCTTT.

This clonotype was seen more than once but under ten times. V and J are TRBV5-5 and TRBJ2-1, with D maybe TRBD2 (5 bases). Germline CDR1 SGHKS, CDR2 YYEKEE (reference sequence). CDR3 length: 15 residues. V was trimmed by 5 bases and J by 6 bases, leaving 18 bases between them. The CDR3 spells CASSYPLGKPNEQFF. The CDR3 DNA reads TGTGCCAGCAGTTACCCGCTCGGGAAACCCAATGAGCAGTTCTTC. The full variable domain, completed using reference TRBV5-5 and TRBJ2-1, is DAGVTQSPTHLIKTRGQQVTLRCSPISGHKSVSWYQQVLGQGPQFIFQYYEKEERGRGNFPDRFSARQFPNYSSELNVNALLLGDSALYLCASSYPLGKPNEQFFGPGTRLTVL.